This TCR beta chain is drawn from a study of CD8 T cells in ankylosing spondylitis (dated by TCRdb to about 2017). As for the study more broadly: The study set out to find disease-linked TCR variants by profiling T cell receptor beta repertoires in ankylosing spondylitis patients and healthy donors. The full study cohort comprised 25 ankylosing spondylitis patients and about 110 healthy donors. Samples of peripheral blood were taken, and for ankylosing spondylitis patients, synovial fluid was collected as well. Overall study outcomes, separate from this receptor: According to the report, matched synovial fluid samples from ankylosing spondylitis patients were significantly enriched for the disease-linked clones. In peripheral blood, the disease-linked clones were found at relatively low frequencies and had a CD8+ phenotype. A TCR beta motif made up of fewer than 10 highly homologous amino acid variants appeared to be characteristic of blood from ankylosing spondylitis patients. Some motif variants had previously been reported in the synovial fluid and blood of reactive arthritis patients, which suggests shared mechanisms of disease initiation.

Synovial fluid samples and blood samples obtained from the same ankylosing spondylitis patients were matched. Sequencing was performed on an Illumina HiSeq 2500. Quantitative 5'-RACE with molecular barcodes was the method used to prepare the TCR beta libraries. On the authors' methods: A new computational method, built on a probabilistic model of VDJ rearrangement, was used to identify disease-linked TCR variants. TCRdb applied fastp at Q25 and MiXCR to the public reads, then kept only in-frame beta chains. All rows with the same CDR3 protein become a single entry with the most common DNA and genes. In this record, the V and J calls reflect TCRdb's handling and not the investigators' own analysis. Counted in this sample were about 150,000 distinct CDR3 sequences; around 43% of them appeared once. Of the sample, around 15% falls within the top ten clones. According to the germline V gene (reference sequence), CDR1 reads DFQATT and CDR2 reads SNEGSKA. The CDR3 contains 14 residues, cysteine and phenylalanine counted. The retained sequence is limited to the CDR3, 42 bases, with the frame set at the first base. V lost 6 bases and J lost 5 bases, and the count of bases not matched to a germline gene is 9.

This clonotype was seen more than once but under ten times. This clone's antigen is unknown. Per-base quality was not reported, and no clone a single base away is much larger than it. Sequenced input: synovial fluid, either unsorted or a sorted T cell fraction (not recorded which). The rearrangement joined TRBV20-1 to TRBJ2-1; TRBD2 matches 8 bases in the middle. This sequence was found in a male donor with ankylosing spondylitis. The DNA is as follows: TGCAGTGCCCGCGGGGAGCGGGAGCACAATGAGCAGTTCTTC. It translates as CSARGEREHNEQFF.